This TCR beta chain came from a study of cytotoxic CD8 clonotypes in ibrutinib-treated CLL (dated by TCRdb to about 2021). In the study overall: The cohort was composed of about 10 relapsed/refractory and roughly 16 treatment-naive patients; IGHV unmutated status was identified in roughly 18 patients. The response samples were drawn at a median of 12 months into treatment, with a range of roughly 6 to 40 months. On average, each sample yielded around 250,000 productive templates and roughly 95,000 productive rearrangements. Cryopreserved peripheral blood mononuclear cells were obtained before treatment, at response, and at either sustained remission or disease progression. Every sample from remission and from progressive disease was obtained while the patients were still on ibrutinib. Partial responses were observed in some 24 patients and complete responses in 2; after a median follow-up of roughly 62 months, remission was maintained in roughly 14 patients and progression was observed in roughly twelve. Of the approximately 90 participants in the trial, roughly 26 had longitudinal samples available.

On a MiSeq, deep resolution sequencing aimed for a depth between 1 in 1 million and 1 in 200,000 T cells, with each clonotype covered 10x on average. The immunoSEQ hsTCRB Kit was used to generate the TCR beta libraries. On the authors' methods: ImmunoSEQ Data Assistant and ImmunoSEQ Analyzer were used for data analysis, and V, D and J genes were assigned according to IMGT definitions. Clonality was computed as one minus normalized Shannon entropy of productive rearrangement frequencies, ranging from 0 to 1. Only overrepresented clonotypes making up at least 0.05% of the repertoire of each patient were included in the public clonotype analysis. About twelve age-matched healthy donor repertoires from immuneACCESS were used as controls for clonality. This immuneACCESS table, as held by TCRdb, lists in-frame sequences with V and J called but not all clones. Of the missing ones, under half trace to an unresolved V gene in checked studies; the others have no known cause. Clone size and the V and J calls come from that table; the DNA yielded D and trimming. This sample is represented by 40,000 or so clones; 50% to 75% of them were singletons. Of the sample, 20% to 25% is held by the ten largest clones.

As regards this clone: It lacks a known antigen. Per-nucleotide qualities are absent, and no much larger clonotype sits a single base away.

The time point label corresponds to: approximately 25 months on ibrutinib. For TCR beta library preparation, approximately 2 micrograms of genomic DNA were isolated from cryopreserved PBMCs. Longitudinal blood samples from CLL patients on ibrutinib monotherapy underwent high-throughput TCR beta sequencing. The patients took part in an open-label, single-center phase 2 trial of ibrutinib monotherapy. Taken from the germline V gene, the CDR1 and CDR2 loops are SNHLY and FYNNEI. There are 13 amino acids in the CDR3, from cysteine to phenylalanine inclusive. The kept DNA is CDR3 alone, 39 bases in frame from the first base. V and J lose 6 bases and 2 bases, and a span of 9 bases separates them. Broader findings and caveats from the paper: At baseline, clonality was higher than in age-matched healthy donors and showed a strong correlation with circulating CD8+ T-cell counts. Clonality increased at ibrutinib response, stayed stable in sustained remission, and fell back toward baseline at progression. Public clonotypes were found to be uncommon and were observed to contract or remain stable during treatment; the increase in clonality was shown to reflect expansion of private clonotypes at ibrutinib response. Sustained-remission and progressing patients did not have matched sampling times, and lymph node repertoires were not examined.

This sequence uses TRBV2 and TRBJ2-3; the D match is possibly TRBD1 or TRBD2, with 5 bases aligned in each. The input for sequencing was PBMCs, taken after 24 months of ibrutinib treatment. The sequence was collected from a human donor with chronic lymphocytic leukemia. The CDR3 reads CASSRDHTDTQYF. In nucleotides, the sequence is TGTGCCAGCAGCAGGGACCACACAGATACGCAGTATTTT.